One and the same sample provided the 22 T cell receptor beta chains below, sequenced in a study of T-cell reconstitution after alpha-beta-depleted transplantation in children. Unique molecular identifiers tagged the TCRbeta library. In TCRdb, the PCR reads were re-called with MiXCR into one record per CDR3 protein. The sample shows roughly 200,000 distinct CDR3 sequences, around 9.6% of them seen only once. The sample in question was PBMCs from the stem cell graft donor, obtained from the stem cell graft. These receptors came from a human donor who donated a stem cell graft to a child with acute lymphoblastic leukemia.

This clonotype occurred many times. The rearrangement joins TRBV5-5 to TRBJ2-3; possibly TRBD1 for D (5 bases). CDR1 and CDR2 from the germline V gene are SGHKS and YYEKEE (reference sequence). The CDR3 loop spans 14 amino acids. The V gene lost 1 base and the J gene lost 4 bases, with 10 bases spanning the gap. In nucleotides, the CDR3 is TGTGCCAGCAGCTTGCAAGGGGTGGCAGATACGCAGTATTTT. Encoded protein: CASSLQGVADTQYF.

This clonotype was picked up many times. The CDR3 DNA reads as TGTGCCAGCAGTACCCAGGGAAGGGGCAATCAGCCCCAGCATTTT. Its protein product is CASSTQGRGNQPQHF. The J gene is TRBJ1-5, the V gene TRBV6-5, with D perhaps TRBD1 (5 bases). With 5 bases removed from V and 2 bases from J, the gap between germline ends came to 13 bases. The germline CDR1 and CDR2 sequences are MNHEY and SVGAGI. This CDR3 contains 15 residues.

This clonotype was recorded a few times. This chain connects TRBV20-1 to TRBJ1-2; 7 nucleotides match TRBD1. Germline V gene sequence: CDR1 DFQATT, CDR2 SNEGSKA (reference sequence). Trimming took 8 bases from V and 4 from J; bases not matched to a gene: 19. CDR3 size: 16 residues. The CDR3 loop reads CSTSTGTATSSYGYTF. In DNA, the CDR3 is TGCAGTACCTCAACCGGGACAGCCACCAGTAGCTATGGCTACACCTTC.

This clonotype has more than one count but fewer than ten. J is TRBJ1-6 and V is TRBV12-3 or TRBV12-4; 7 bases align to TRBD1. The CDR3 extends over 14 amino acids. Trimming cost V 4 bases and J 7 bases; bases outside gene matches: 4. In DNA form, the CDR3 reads TGTGCCAGCAGTTCGGGACAGTTAAATTCACCCCTCCACTTT. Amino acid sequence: CASSSGQLNSPLHF.

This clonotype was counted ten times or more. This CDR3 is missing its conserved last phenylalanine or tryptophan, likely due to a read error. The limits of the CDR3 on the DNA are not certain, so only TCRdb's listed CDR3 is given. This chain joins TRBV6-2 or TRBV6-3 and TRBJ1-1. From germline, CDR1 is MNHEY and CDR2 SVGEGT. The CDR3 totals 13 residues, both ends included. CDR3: CASSPPKMTILSQ.

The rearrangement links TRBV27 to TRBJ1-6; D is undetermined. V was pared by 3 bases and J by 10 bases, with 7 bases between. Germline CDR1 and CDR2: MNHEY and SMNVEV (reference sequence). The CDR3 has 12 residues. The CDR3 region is CASSLAASPLHF. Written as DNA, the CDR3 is TGTGCCAGCAGTTTGGCAGCCTCACCCCTCCACTTT.

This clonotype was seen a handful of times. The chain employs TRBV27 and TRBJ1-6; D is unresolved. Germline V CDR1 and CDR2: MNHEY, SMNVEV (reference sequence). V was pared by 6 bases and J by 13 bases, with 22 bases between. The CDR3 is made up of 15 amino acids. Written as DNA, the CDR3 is TGTGCCAGCAGGGGGATAGGGCAGCACCTCTTCCCCCTCCACTTT. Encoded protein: CASRGIGQHLFPLHF.

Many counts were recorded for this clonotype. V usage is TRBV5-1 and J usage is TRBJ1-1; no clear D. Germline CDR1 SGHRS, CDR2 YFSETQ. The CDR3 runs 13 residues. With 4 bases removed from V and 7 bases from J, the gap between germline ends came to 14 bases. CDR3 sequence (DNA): TGCGCCAGCAGCCCGGACGGAGATTATGAAGCTTTCTTT. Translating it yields CASSPDGDYEAFF. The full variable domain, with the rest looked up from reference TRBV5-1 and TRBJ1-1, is KAGVTQTPRYLIKTRGQQVTLSCSPISGHRSVSWYQQTPGQGLQFLFEYFSETQRNKGNFPGRFSGRQFSNSRSEMNVSTLELGDSALYLCASSPDGDYEAFFGQGTRLTVV.

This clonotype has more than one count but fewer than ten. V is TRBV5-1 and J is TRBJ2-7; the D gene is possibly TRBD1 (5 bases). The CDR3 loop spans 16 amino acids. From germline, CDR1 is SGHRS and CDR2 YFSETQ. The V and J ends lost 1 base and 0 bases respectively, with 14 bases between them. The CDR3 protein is CASSLSRQGSSYEQYF. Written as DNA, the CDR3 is TGCGCCAGCAGCTTGTCTCGTCAGGGAAGCTCCTACGAGCAGTACTTC.

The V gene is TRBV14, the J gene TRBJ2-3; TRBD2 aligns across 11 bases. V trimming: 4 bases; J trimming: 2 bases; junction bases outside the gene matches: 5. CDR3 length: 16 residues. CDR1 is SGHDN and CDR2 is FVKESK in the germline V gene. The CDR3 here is CASSPGLAANTDTQYF. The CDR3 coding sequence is TGTGCCAGCAGCCCGGGACTAGCGGCGAACACAGATACGCAGTATTTT.

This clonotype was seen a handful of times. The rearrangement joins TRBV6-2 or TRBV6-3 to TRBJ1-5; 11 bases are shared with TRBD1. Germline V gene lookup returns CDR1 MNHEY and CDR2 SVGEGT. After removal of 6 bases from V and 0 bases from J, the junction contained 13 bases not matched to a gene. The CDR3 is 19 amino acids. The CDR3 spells CASRPSGQGAGYSNQPQHF. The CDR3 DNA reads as TGTGCCAGCAGGCCGTCAGGACAGGGGGCGGGATATAGCAATCAGCCCCAGCATTTT.

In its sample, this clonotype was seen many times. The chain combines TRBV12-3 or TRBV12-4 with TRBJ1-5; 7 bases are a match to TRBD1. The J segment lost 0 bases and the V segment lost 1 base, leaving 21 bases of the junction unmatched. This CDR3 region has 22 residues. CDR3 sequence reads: CASSLGGVVQGQVPYSNQPQHF. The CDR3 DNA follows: TGTGCCAGCAGTTTAGGAGGGGTTGTGCAAGGACAGGTACCCTATAGCAATCAGCCCCAGCATTTT.

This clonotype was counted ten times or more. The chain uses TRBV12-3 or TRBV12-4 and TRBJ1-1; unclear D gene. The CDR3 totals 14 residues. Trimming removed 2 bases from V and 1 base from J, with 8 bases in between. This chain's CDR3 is CASSLLFENTEAFF. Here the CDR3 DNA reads TGTGCCAGCAGTTTACTATTCGAGAACACTGAAGCTTTCTTT.

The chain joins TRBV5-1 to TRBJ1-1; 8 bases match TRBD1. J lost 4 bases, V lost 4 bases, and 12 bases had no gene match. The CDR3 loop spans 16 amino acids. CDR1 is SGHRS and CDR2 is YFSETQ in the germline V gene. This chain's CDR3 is CASSLGQGGLSTEAFF. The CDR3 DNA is TGCGCCAGCAGCCTAGGACAGGGTGGTTTGAGCACTGAAGCTTTCTTT.

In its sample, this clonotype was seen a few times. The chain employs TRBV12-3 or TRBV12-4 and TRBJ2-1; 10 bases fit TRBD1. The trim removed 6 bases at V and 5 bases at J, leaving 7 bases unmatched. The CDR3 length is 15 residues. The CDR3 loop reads CASRDPGTGDNEQFF. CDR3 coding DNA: TGTGCCAGCAGAGATCCCGGGACAGGGGACAATGAGCAGTTCTTC.

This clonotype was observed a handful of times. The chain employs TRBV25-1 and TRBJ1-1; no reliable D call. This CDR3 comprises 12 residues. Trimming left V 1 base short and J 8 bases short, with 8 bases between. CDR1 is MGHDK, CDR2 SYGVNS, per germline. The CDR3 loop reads CASSEWAQEAFF. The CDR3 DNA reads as TGTGCCAGCAGTGAATGGGCACAAGAAGCTTTCTTT.

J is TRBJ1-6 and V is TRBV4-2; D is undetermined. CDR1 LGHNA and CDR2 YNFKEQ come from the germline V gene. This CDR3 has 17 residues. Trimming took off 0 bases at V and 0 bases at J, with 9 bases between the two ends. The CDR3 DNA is TGTGCCAGCAGCCAAGATTTGCGGGACTCCTATAATTCACCCCTCCACTTT. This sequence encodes CASSQDLRDSYNSPLHF.

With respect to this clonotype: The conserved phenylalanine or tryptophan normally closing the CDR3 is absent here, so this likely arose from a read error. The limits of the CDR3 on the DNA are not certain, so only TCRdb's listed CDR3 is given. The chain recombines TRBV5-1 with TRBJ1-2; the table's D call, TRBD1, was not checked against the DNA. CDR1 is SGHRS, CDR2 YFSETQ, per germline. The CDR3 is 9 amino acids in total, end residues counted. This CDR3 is CARKRTGDV.

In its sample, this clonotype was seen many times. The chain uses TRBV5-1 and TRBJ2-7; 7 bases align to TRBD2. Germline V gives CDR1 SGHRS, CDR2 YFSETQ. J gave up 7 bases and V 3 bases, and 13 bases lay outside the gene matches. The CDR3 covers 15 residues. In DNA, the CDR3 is TGCGCCAGCAGCTCCCATTCCGGGGGGTCCAGTGAGCAGTACTTC. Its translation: CASSSHSGGSSEQYF.

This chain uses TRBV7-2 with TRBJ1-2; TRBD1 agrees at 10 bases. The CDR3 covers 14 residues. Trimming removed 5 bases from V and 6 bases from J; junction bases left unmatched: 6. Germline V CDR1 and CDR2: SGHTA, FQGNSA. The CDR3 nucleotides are TGTGCCAGCAGCGAGGGACAGGGGATGGATGGCTACACCTTC. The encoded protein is CASSEGQGMDGYTF.

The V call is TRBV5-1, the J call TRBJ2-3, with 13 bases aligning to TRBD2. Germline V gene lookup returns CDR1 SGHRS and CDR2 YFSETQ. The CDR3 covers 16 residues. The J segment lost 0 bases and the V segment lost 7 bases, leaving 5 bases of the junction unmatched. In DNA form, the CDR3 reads TGCGCCAGCGAGGGACTAGCGGGGTCTAGCACAGATACGCAGTATTTT. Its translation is CASEGLAGSSTDTQYF.

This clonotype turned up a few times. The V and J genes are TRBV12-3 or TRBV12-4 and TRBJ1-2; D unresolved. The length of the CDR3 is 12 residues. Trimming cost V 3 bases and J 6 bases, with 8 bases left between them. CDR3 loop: CASSFRGNGYTF. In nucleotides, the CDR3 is TGTGCCAGCAGTTTTCGGGGAAATGGCTACACCTTC.